This T cell receptor beta chain was captured in a study of T cell responses to AZD1222 COVID-19 vaccine. Broader study findings: Only five or six AZD1222 recipients tested seropositive at baseline. Spike-specific TCR breadth and depth rose after two AZD1222 doses.

The repertoire was sequenced with immunoSEQ multiplex PCR; TCRdb's copy has only in-frame clones and lacks some. The sample holds 150,000 to 200,000 clones, 91% seen once. CDR1 is DFQATT and CDR2 is SNEGSKA in the germline V gene (reference sequence). Deletions cut 3 bases from V and 2 bases from J, with 6 bases between. This CDR3 is 12 amino acids long. To note about this clone: What it binds is unknown.

Material: peripheral blood, obtained 28 days after the second AZD1222 dose. The sequence derives from an adult who received the AZD1222 COVID-19 vaccine. The chain uses TRBV20-1 and TRBJ2-3, with D hard to call. The CDR3 bases are TGCAGTGCTAGTTTCGACACAGATACGCAGTATTTT. Residues: CSASFDTDTQYF.